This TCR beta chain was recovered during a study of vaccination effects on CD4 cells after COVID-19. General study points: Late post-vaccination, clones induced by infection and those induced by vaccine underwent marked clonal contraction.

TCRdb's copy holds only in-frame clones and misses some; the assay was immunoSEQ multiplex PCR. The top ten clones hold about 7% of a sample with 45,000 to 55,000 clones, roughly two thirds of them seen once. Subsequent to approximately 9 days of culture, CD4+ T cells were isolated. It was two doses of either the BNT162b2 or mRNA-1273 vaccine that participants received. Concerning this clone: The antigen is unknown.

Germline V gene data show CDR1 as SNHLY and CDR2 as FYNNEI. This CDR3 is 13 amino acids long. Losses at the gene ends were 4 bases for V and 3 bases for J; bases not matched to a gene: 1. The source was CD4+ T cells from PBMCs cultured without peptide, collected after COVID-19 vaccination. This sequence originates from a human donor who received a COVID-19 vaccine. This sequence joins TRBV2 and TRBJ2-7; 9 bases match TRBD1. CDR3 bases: TGTGCCAGCAGTGGGGACAGGGACTACGAGCAGTACTTC. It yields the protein CASSGDRDYEQYF.